This TCR beta chain came from a study of PD-1 blockade in classical Hodgkin lymphoma. Findings and limits, study-wide: The drivers behind the repertoire differences, possibly disease activity or prior therapy, remain undefined. According to reports, newly diagnosed patients had lower baseline TCR diversity than healthy donors, and relapsed/refractory patients had lower baseline TCR diversity still.

Time point here: newly diagnosed, previously untreated cHL patient sample. Isolation of CD4+ T cells from thawed PBMCs was performed by magnetic negative selection. Researchers used newly diagnosed, untreated classical Hodgkin lymphoma PBMCs for comparison. The V gene's germline CDR1 is SGHVS and CDR2 FQNEAQ. The CDR3 has 16 residues. V was clipped by 1 base and J by 4 bases; unmatched bases: 5. As regards this clone: Its target is not known.

Using immunoSEQ multiplex PCR, the repertoire was profiled, and TCRdb retains in-frame clones only, with some absent. The sample has about 22,000 clones, 89% seen once; the top ten hold roughly 0.27%. The sample was CD4+ T cells from blood. The receptor's source is a human donor with classical Hodgkin lymphoma. This sequence joins TRBV7-8 and TRBJ2-1; 9 bases line up with TRBD2. CDR3 nucleotide sequence: TGTGCCAGCAGCTTAGGGCTAGCGGGACTATACAATGAGCAGTTCTTC. Translation gives CASSLGLAGLYNEQFF.